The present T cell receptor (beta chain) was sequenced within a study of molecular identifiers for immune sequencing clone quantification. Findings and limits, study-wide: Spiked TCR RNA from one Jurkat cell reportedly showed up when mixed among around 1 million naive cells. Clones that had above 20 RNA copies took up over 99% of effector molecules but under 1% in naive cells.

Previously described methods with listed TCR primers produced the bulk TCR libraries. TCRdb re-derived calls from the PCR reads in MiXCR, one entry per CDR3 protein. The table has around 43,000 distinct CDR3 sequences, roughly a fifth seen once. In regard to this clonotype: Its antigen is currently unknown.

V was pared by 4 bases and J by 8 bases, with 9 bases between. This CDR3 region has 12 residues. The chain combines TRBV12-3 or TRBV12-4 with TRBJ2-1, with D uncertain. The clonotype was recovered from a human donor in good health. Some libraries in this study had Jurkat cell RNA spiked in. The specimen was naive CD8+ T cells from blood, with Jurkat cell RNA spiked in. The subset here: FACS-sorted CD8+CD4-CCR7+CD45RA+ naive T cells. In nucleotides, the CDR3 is TGTGCCAGCAGTTCCCGTTTCTATGAGCAGTTCTTC. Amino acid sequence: CASSSRFYEQFF.